A selection of T cell receptor beta chains follows, all from one sample in a study of cytomegalovirus exposure and HLA in healthy donors. Here immunoSEQ multiplex PCR was the method, and the copy in TCRdb shows in-frame clones only, minus some. The table includes about 140,000 clones, roughly 87% detected once. Sequences were obtained from PBMCs. The receptors come from a woman in her thirties or forties in good health and CMV-seronegative. Both conserved end residues are part of each CDR3. D genes are given only for firm matches.

J gene: TRBJ2-7; V gene: TRBV7-2; D gene: .; CDR3 protein: CASSPEVPLEQYF
J gene: TRBJ2-1; V gene: TRBV14; D gene: .; CDR3 protein: CASSQDRLAPIWGPNEQFF
J gene: TRBJ2-3; V gene: TRBV11-2; D gene: .; CDR3 protein: CASSLDLISVDTQYF
J gene: TRBJ2-7; V gene: TRBV5-4; D gene: .; CDR3 protein: CASSYRDRSYEQYF
J gene: TRBJ2-3; V gene: TRBV28; D gene: TRBD2; CDR3 protein: CASSLDSGRAPDTQYF
J gene: TRBJ2-1; V gene: TRBV5-1; D gene: .; CDR3 protein: CASSLGGQVYNEQFF
J gene: TRBJ1-2; V gene: TRBV7-9; D gene: TRBD1; CDR3 protein: CASSLYSTRQGKNGGYTF
J gene: TRBJ2-1; V gene: TRBV5-1; D gene: TRBD2; CDR3 protein: CASRAGGGEQFF
J gene: TRBJ2-7; V gene: TRBV11-3; D gene: TRBD2; CDR3 protein: CASSLGAGGPGEQYF
J gene: TRBJ2-7; V gene: TRBV5-6; D gene: TRBD2; CDR3 protein: CASSTFGGREHEQYF
J gene: TRBJ1-1; V gene: TRBV7-9; D gene: .; CDR3 protein: CASSLGGRGMGTEAFF
J gene: TRBJ2-7; V gene: TRBV5-4; D gene: TRBD2; CDR3 protein: CASSPLGTSRPYEQYF
J gene: TRBJ2-1; V gene: TRBV29-1; D gene: TRBD2; CDR3 protein: CSVDPFSGRYNEQFF
J gene: TRBJ2-7; V gene: TRBV7-9; D gene: TRBD1; CDR3 protein: CASSDFGTGSYEQYF
J gene: TRBJ2-7; V gene: TRBV19; D gene: TRBD1; CDR3 protein: CASSQRTGKNPYEQYF
J gene: TRBJ1-2; V gene: TRBV28; D gene: .; CDR3 protein: CASSEYRGGGYTF
J gene: TRBJ2-1; V gene: TRBV6-6; D gene: .; CDR3 protein: CASSTANYNEQFF
J gene: TRBJ1-2; V gene: TRBV5-1; D gene: .; CDR3 protein: CASSLETGQNGYTF
J gene: TRBJ2-7; V gene: TRBV5-6; D gene: TRBD2; CDR3 protein: CASSGGLAGPYEQYF
J gene: TRBJ2-7; V gene: TRBV11-3; D gene: .; CDR3 protein: CASSLDSNPLGQYF
J gene: TRBJ2-1; V gene: TRBV6-4; D gene: TRBD2; CDR3 protein: CASSVTSEANEQFF
J gene: TRBJ1-1; V gene: TRBV30; D gene: TRBD1; CDR3 protein: CAWSDRGITEAFF
J gene: TRBJ2-6; V gene: TRBV28; D gene: TRBD2; CDR3 protein: CASSLFLAVSGANVLTF
J gene: TRBJ2-3; V gene: TRBV5-1; D gene: .; CDR3 protein: CASSLGASPSTDTQYF
J gene: TRBJ2-3; V gene: TRBV29-1; D gene: .; CDR3 protein: CSGRTATDTQYF
J gene: TRBJ1-5; V gene: TRBV6-5; D gene: TRBD1; CDR3 protein: CASSRTGEGNQPQHF
J gene: TRBJ2-5; V gene: TRBV5-1; D gene: .; CDR3 protein: CASSLVGEETQYF
J gene: TRBJ2-7; V gene: TRBV4-1; D gene: TRBD2; CDR3 protein: CASSPGREGRYEQYF
J gene: .; V gene: TRBV7-3; D gene: .; CDR3 protein: CASSLNSWSYEQYF
J gene: TRBJ1-5; V gene: TRBV28; D gene: .; CDR3 protein: CASSYRTMGNQPQHF
J gene: TRBJ1-1; V gene: TRBV11-3; D gene: TRBD1; CDR3 protein: CASRGQGGTEAFF
J gene: TRBJ2-7; V gene: TRBV11-3; D gene: .; CDR3 protein: CASSNAGTNSEQYF
J gene: TRBJ1-3; V gene: TRBV29-1; D gene: TRBD1; CDR3 protein: CSVEDSVGAGGGESGNTIYF
J gene: TRBJ2-2; V gene: TRBV7-9; D gene: .; CDR3 protein: CASSSSGYTGELFF
J gene: TRBJ2-7; V gene: TRBV6-6; D gene: TRBD2; CDR3 protein: CASRQPGLADYEQYF
J gene: TRBJ2-7; V gene: TRBV6-5; D gene: .; CDR3 protein: CASSYSIRGRSYEQYF
J gene: TRBJ2-5; V gene: TRBV28; D gene: TRBD1; CDR3 protein: CASSGQDRETQYF
J gene: TRBJ1-2; V gene: TRBV15; D gene: .; CDR3 protein: CATSRDSRDYTF
J gene: TRBJ1-4; V gene: TRBV6-6; D gene: TRBD1; CDR3 protein: CASSPRQGTGDEKLFF
J gene: TRBJ2-5; V gene: TRBV27; D gene: .; CDR3 protein: CASSAYQPGGRETQYF
J gene: TRBJ1-4; V gene: TRBV7-9; D gene: .; CDR3 protein: CASSSGGGIPHF
J gene: TRBJ1-1; V gene: TRBV4-1; D gene: TRBD1; CDR3 protein: CASSQAGTGGRTEAFF
J gene: TRBJ2-1; V gene: TRBV9; D gene: TRBD2; CDR3 protein: CASSNHRTSGYNEQFF